The 20 T cell receptor beta chains below all came from one sample that was sequenced in a study of Ad26.COV2.S vaccination and SARS-CoV-2 variants. Treatment of the sample: approximately 18 received Ad26.COV2.S at low or high dose, single or two shots; roughly five received placebo; per-sample allocation not given. Material that was analyzed had been drawn on day 63 after the first vaccine or placebo injection. Sequenced by immunoSEQ multiplex PCR; TCRdb stores in-frame clones only, minus some. The repertoire holds about 350,000 clones, with about nine tenths as singletons. This specimen was peripheral blood, taken in a trial of Ad26.COV2.S vaccine versus placebo. Receptors originate from a person aged 18-65 years who received the Ad26.COV2.S COVID-19 vaccine or a placebo.

This clone was seen a single time. The rearrangement links TRBV7-6 to TRBJ2-1; 8 nucleotides align to TRBD2. The CDR3 contains 16 residues. From germline, CDR1 is SGHVS and CDR2 FNYEAQ. Losses at the gene ends were 4 bases for V and 8 bases for J; bases not matched to a gene: 13. CDR3 sequence: CASSSPRASGRDEQFF. DNA of the CDR3: TGTGCCAGCAGCTCTCCCCGGGCTAGCGGGCGGGATGAGCAGTTCTTC. The complete variable domain, with remaining parts taken from reference TRBV7-6 and TRBJ2-1, reads GAGVSQSPRYKVTKRGQDVALRCDPISGHVSLYWYRQALGQGPEFLTYFNYEAQQDKSGLPNDRFSAERPEGSISTLTIQRTEQRDSAMYRCASSSPRASGRDEQFFGPGTRLTVL.

CDR3 in amino acids: CATSRQSGLSATNEKLFF. The CDR3 DNA sequence: TGTGCCACCAGCAGACAATCGGGACTGTCTGCAACTAATGAAAAACTGTTTTTT. The gene calls are TRBV15 and TRBJ1-4; tentatively, D is TRBD1 (5 bases). The V gene's germline CDR1 is LNHNV and CDR2 YYDKDF (reference sequence). The CDR3 totals 18 residues. The ends were cut back, 2 bases at V and 0 bases at J, with 16 bases in the middle. Looking up the rest from reference TRBV15 and TRBJ1-4 gives the full variable domain: DAMVIQNPRYQVTQFGKPVTLSCSQTLNHNVMYWYQQKSSQAPKLLFHYYDKDFNNEADTPDNFQSRRPNTSFCFLDIRSPGLGDTAMYLCATSRQSGLSATNEKLFFGSGTQLSVL.

The J gene is TRBJ2-5, the V gene TRBV11-3; 9 bases fit TRBD2. J lost 1 base, V lost 5 bases, and 2 bases had no gene match. This CDR3 has 14 residues. CDR1 and CDR2 (germline): SGHNT, YENEEA. CDR3 sequence reads: CASSRGGAQETQYF. The CDR3 DNA reads as TGTGCCAGCAGCCGCGGGGGGGCCCAAGAGACCCAGTACTTC.

The gene calls are TRBV7-2 and TRBJ1-4; no clear D gene. V was shortened by 1 base and J by 2 bases, with 17 bases between the two germline ends. CDR3 length: 18 residues. Germline V CDR1 and CDR2: SGHTA, FQGNSA. The chain's CDR3 is CASSLELMRGVTNEKLFF. The CDR3 bases are TGTGCCAGCAGCTTAGAATTGATGCGGGGAGTTACTAATGAAAAACTGTTTTTT.

The chain links TRBV6-1 to TRBJ1-1, with D tentatively TRBD1 (6 bases). CDR1 MNHNS and CDR2 SASEGT come from the germline V gene. The germline V and J ends were trimmed by 2 bases and 8 bases, with 18 bases remaining between them. This CDR3 comprises 15 residues. The CDR3 DNA reads as TGTGCCAGCAGTGAATGGAGGACAGTGGCGTTGGAAGCTTTCTTT. Amino acids: CASSEWRTVALEAFF.

This chain joins TRBV7-8 and TRBJ2-7, with 8 bases lining up with TRBD1. Germline lookup yields CDR1 SGHVS and CDR2 FQNEAQ. CDR3 length: 16 residues. With 5 bases clipped from V and 2 bases from J, the junction kept 11 bases outside the gene matches. The CDR3 reads CASSPGKDRAPYEQYF. In DNA form, the CDR3 reads TGTGCCAGCAGCCCGGGGAAGGACAGGGCACCCTACGAGCAGTACTTC.

The genes are TRBV19 and TRBJ2-7; unclear D gene. CDR3 size: 14 residues. The germline V and J ends were trimmed by 3 bases and 1 base, with 10 bases remaining between them. Germline V gene data show CDR1 as LNHDA and CDR2 as SQIVND (reference sequence). In DNA, the CDR3 is TGTGCCAGTAGTATTCAGTATCTATCCTACGAGCAGTACTTC. Its translation is CASSIQYLSYEQYF.

The V and J genes are TRBV6-2 or TRBV6-3 and TRBJ1-5; D is perhaps TRBD1 (5 bases). The CDR3 is made up of 13 amino acids. Germline V gene sequence: CDR1 MNHEY, CDR2 SVGEGT. With 5 bases removed from V and 5 bases from J, the gap between germline ends came to 10 bases. CDR3 sequence (DNA): TGTGCCAGCAGTATGGGGGGGGATCAGCCCCAGCATTTT. The encoded protein is CASSMGGDQPQHF.

This chain joins TRBV27 and TRBJ1-2; perhaps TRBD1 as D (5 bases). The CDR3 runs 14 residues. V dropped 3 bases and J dropped 2 bases, with 10 bases sitting between them. Germline V lookup: CDR1 MNHEY, CDR2 SMNVEV (reference sequence). CDR3 protein: CASSLFGGNYGYTF. In nucleotides, the CDR3 is TGTGCCAGCAGTTTGTTCGGGGGAAACTATGGCTACACCTTC.

This clone was observed a single time. The gene calls are TRBV5-6 and TRBJ1-1; no clear D gene. There are 14 residues in the CDR3. Germline CDR1 and CDR2: SGHDT and YYEEEE. V dropped 2 bases and J dropped 1 base, with 9 bases sitting between them. The CDR3 is CASSLPATNTEAFF. The CDR3 region has the DNA TGTGCCAGCAGCTTACCAGCCACGAACACTGAAGCTTTCTTT.

The chain is built from TRBV6-5 and TRBJ1-2; TRBD1 matches at 8 bases. Germline CDR1 is MNHEY and CDR2 is SVGAGI. The CDR3 covers 15 residues. V trimming: 0 bases; J trimming: 8 bases; junction bases outside the gene matches: 8. The CDR3 DNA sequence: TGTGCCAGCAGTTACTCGAAGGACAGGGTCGGCGGCTACACCTTC. Its translation: CASSYSKDRVGGYTF.

V gene TRBV7-9 combines with J gene TRBJ2-1, with unresolved D. The CDR3 spans 13 residues. Trimming removed 4 bases from V and 6 bases from J, with 10 bases in between. Germline loops: CDR1 SEHNR, CDR2 FQNEAQ (reference sequence). The CDR3 sequence is CASSSQVFNEQFF. CDR3 DNA: TGTGCCAGCAGCTCCCAGGTTTTCAATGAGCAGTTCTTC.

This clone was found a few times. J is TRBJ2-6 and V is TRBV6-2 or TRBV6-3; D is possibly TRBD2 (6 bases). The CDR3 spans 16 residues. V was pared by 2 bases and J by 2 bases, with 10 bases between. Germline CDR1 reads MNHEY; CDR2 reads SVGEGT. The CDR3 reads CASSYAAGTGANVLTF. The CDR3 region has the DNA TGTGCCAGCAGTTACGCCGCGGGGACTGGGGCCAACGTCCTGACTTTC.

V gene TRBV19 combines with J gene TRBJ1-1; no firm D call. Germline CDR1 is LNHDA and CDR2 is SQIVND (reference sequence). The CDR3 is 13 amino acids. Trimming took off 4 bases at V and 4 bases at J, with 10 bases between the two ends. The chain's CDR3 is CASSTKGGTEAFF. In DNA form, the CDR3 reads TGTGCCAGTAGTACAAAAGGCGGCACTGAAGCTTTCTTT.

V gene TRBV10-3 combines with J gene TRBJ2-3; 7 bases are a match to TRBD2. CDR1 is ENHRY and CDR2 is SYGVKD in the germline V gene. The V and J ends lost 10 bases and 0 bases, in that order; junction bases with no gene match: 7. There are 14 residues in the CDR3. This CDR3 reads CATQLATSTDTQYF. CDR3 nucleotides: TGTGCCACCCAACTAGCGACTAGCACAGATACGCAGTATTTT.

The CDR3 bases are TGTGCCAGCACGAGGGACAGGGGGCAAGATACGCAGTATTTT. Translating it yields CASTRDRGQDTQYF. V is TRBV6-5 and J is TRBJ2-3, with TRBD1 matching over 12 bases. Germline trimming cut 7 bases from V and 5 bases from J; bases unmatched to any gene: 4. The germline CDR1 and CDR2 sequences are MNHEY and SVGAGI. The CDR3 is made up of 14 amino acids.

V and J are TRBV25-1 and TRBJ2-2; weak D call: TRBD1 (6 bases). V dropped 6 bases and J dropped 4 bases, with 12 bases sitting between them. Germline assignment: CDR1 MGHDK and CDR2 SYGVNS. This CDR3 comprises 14 residues. CDR3: CASSGQSFTGELFF. As DNA, the CDR3 is TGTGCCAGCAGCGGACAGTCTTTCACCGGGGAGCTGTTTTTT.

The V and J genes are TRBV6-7 and TRBJ1-5, with D hard to call. TRBV6-7 is recorded as an ORF, its role being uncertain. This CDR3 is built from 14 residues. V gave up 2 bases and J gave up 9 bases, with 14 bases separating them. The CDR3 region has the DNA TGTGCCAGCAGTTACGACATCTTGAGGCCGCCCCAGCATTTT. As protein: CASSYDILRPPQHF.

J is TRBJ2-7 and V is TRBV6-2 or TRBV6-3; D not resolved. Germline lookup yields CDR1 MNHEY and CDR2 SVGEGT. The CDR3 totals 14 residues. V lost 4 bases to trimming and J lost 0 bases, with 10 bases between them. The CDR3 DNA reads TGTGCCAGCAGTTTTTCCTTGAGCTCCTACGAGCAGTACTTC. It yields the protein CASSFSLSSYEQYF.

CDR3 nucleotides: TGTGCCAGCAGCCCCCAGCTAGCGGGAGGGAACGAGCAGTACTTC. Translated: CASSPQLAGGNEQYF. The gene calls are TRBV3-1 (or the pseudogene TRBV3-2) and TRBJ2-7, with 12 bases identical to TRBD2. CDR1 and CDR2 (germline): LGHDT, YNNKEL (reference sequence). The trim removed 4 bases at V and 5 bases at J, leaving 6 bases unmatched. The CDR3 sequence is 15 residues long.